The 5 T cell receptor beta chains given below trace back to one sample, sequenced in a study of identical twins listed by TCRdb under 2016. The receptor library was made with 5' RACE. Sequencing used an Illumina HiSeq 2000. TCRdb reworked the public reads: Q25 trimming with fastp, MiXCR clone assembly, productive beta chains retained. Each entry merges the rows of one CDR3 protein and shows their most common DNA and genes. In this sample the table shows just under 550,000 distinct CDR3 sequences, 15% of which occur a single time. Of the sample, around 0.4% is held by the ten largest clones. The sample was also reused in another study, on yellow fever vaccine responses in identical twins.

Sample: CD4+ T cells sorted from blood. Every receptor here comes from a woman aged 18-29 years in good health.

The chain links TRBV7-9 to TRBJ2-1; a possible D gene is TRBD2 (5 bases). Germline V gene data show CDR1 as SEHNR and CDR2 as FQNEAQ (reference sequence). Trimming took off 11 bases at V and 7 bases at J, with 9 bases between the two ends. This CDR3 region has 10 residues. Written as DNA, the CDR3 is TGTGCCTGCGAGGGAAATGAGCAGTTCTTC. Translation: CACEGNEQFF.

This clonotype was counted a few times. The rearrangement uses TRBV12-3 or TRBV12-4 and TRBJ1-2; a possible D gene is TRBD1 (6 bases). The CDR3 is 16 amino acids. Trimming took off 5 bases at V and 0 bases at J, with 16 bases between the two ends. CDR3 protein: CASSRAGAGANYGYTF. Written as DNA, the CDR3 is TGTGCCAGCAGTCGAGCAGGGGCCGGAGCTAACTATGGCTACACCTTC.

This clonotype has a handful of counts. The chain employs TRBV5-4 and TRBJ2-1, with unresolved D. V was cut by 1 base and J by 5 bases, with 7 bases left in between. This CDR3 comprises 13 residues. In germline, CDR1 is SGHNT, CDR2 YYREEE (reference sequence). The CDR3 region has the DNA TGTGCCAGCAGCTTGCCGTCAAACAATGAGCAGTTCTTC. Translated: CASSLPSNNEQFF.

This clonotype was detected ten times or more. CDR3: CASSQDGAGGSYEQYF. The CDR3 DNA is TGCGCCAGCAGCCAAGATGGAGCGGGAGGATCCTACGAGCAGTACTTC. This rearrangement joins TRBV4-1 to TRBJ2-7, with TRBD2 identical over 9 bases. This CDR3 has 16 residues. CDR1 is MGHRA and CDR2 is YSYEKL in the germline V gene. The trim removed 0 bases at V and 1 base at J, leaving 4 bases unmatched.

Only a few counts were recorded for this clonotype. The gene calls are TRBV4-2 and TRBJ2-7; 10 nucleotides align to TRBD2. With 0 bases clipped from V and 3 bases from J, the junction kept 8 bases outside the gene matches. The V gene's germline CDR1 is LGHNA and CDR2 YNFKEQ. There are 17 residues in the CDR3. The CDR3 region has the DNA TGTGCCAGCAGCCAAGATTTAGCTAGCGGGAGTTACTACGAGCAGTACGTC. Its translation is CASSQDLASGSYYEQYV.